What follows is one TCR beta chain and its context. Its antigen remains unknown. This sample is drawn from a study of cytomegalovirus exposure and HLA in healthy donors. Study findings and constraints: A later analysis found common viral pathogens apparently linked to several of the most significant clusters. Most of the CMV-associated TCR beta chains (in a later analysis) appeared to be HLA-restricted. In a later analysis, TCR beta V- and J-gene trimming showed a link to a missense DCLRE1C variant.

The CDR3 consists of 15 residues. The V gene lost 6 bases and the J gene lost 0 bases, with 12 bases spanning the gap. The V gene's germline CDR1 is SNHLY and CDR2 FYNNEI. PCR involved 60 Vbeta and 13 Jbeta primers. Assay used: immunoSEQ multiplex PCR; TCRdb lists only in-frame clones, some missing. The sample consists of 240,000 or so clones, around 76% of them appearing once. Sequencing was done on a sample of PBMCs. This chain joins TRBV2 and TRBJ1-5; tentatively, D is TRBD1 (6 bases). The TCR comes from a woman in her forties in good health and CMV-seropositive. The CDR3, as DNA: TGTGCCAGCAGGATCACAGGGTTTAGCAATCAGCCCCAGCATTTT. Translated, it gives CASRITGFSNQPQHF.